This T cell receptor beta chain was captured in a study of graft-versus-host responses after intestinal transplantation. Points on this clone: Its antigen remains unknown.

V was trimmed by 5 bases and J by 0 bases, leaving 17 bases between them. The germline CDR1 and CDR2 sequences are GTSNPN and SVGIG (reference sequence). This CDR3 has 16 residues. Findings and limits, study-wide: Detection of GvH clones occurred in recipient marrow, and some had their first appearance in ileum or blood.

Clones were sequenced by immunoSEQ multiplex PCR, and TCRdb holds only the in-frame ones, with some missing. Among more than 65,000 clones listed, about 94% were seen once. The chain has TRBV30 and TRBJ2-1; perhaps TRBD2 as D (6 bases). The input for sequencing was unstimulated CD8+ T cells sorted from spleen or lymph node cells, taken before intestinal transplant. The source of this sequence is a human donor who received an intestinal transplant. CDR3 loop: CAWEVRRGSSYNEQFF. In nucleotides, the CDR3 is TGTGCCTGGGAAGTCCGGAGGGGAAGCTCCTACAATGAGCAGTTCTTC. Together with reference TRBV30 and TRBJ2-1, the CDR3 gives the full variable domain: SQTIHQWPATLVQPVGSPLSLECTVEGTSNPNLYWYRQAAGRGLQLLFYSVGIGQISSEVPQNLSASRPQDRQFILSSKKLLLSDSGFYLCAWEVRRGSSYNEQFFGPGTRLTVL.